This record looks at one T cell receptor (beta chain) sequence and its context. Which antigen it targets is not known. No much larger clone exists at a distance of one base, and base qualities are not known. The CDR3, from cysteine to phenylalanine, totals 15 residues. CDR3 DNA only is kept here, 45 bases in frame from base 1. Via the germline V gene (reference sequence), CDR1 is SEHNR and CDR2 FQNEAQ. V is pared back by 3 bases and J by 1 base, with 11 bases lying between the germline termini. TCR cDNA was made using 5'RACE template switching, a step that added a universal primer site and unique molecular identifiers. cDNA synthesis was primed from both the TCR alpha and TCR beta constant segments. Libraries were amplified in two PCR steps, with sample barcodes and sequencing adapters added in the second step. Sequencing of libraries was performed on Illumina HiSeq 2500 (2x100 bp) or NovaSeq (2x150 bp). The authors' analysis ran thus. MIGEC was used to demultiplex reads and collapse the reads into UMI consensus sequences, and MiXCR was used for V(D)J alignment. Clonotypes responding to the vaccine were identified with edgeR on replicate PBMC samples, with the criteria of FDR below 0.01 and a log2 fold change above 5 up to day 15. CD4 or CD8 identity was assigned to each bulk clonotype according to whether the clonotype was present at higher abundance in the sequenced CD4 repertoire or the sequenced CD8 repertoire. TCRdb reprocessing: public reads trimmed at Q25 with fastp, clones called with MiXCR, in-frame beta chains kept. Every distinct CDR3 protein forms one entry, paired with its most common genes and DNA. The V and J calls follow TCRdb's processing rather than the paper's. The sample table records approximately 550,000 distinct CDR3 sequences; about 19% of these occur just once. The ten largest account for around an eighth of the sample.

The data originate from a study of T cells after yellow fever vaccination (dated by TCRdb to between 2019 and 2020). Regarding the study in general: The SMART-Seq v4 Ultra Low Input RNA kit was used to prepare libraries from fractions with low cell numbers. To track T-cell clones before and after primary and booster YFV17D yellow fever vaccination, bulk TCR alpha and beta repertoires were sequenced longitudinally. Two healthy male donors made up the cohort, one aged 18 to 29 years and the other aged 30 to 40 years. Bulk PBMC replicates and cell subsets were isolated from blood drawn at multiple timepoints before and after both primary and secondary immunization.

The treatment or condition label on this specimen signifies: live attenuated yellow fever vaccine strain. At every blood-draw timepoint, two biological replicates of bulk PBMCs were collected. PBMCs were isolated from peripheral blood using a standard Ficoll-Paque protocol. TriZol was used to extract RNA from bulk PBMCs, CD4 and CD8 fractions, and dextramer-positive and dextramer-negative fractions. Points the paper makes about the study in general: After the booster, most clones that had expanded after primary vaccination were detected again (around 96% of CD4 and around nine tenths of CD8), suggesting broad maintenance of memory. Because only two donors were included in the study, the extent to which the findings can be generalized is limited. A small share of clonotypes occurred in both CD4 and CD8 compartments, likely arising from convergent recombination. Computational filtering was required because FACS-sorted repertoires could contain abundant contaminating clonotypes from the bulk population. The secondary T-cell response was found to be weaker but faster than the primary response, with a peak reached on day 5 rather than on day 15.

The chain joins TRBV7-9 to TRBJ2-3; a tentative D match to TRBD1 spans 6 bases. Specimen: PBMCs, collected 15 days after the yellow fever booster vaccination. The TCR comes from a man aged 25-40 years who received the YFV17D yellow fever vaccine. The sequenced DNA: TGTGCCAGCAGCTTTATTACAGGGCGCACAGATACGCAGTATTTT. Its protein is CASSFITGRTDTQYF.